This T cell receptor beta chain was sequenced for a study of cytomegalovirus exposure and HLA in healthy donors. Study results and caveats: Roughly uniform sequencing depth across donors was assumed, possibly incorrectly. In a later analysis, productive TCRs from donors in an Asian-associated ancestry cluster reportedly carried fewer N-insertions than the cohort mean.

V lost 0 bases and J 9 bases, leaving 14 bases between the germline ends. This CDR3 is built from 14 residues. Germline-derived CDR1 and CDR2 are SNHLY and FYNNEI. The PCR ran on 60 Vbeta and 13 Jbeta primers. Here immunoSEQ multiplex PCR was the method, and the copy in TCRdb shows in-frame clones only, minus some. Among about 130,000 clones listed, approximately 77% were seen once. Concerning this clone: Its antigen is still unknown.

Source material: PBMCs. V and J are TRBV2 and TRBJ1-1; a weak D match, TRBD1 (5 bases). The clonotype was recovered from a woman aged 40 to 55 in good health and CMV-seronegative. CDR3 DNA sequence: TGTGCCAGCAGTGAAGCGCTTGGTGCAGGGAAAGCTTTCTTT. Protein product: CASSEALGAGKAFF.